Presented here are 26 T cell receptor beta chains from one specimen sequenced in a study of CD8+CD57+ T cells in acquired aplastic anemia. The sequenced patients had an expansion of CD8+CD57+ cells seen by flow cytometry. Genomic DNA, serving as template, underwent TCR beta VDJ and CDR3 profiling. TCRdb itself ran the reads through MiXCR, one entry per CDR3 protein. The sample has 200,000 to 300,000 distinct CDR3 sequences, roughly half seen once. The sequencing sample was made of sorted CD4+, CD8+, or CD8+CD57+ T cells (not recorded which) from PBMCs. These receptors all come from a human donor with aplastic anemia.

As concerns this clonotype: With a much larger clone just one base away, this may be a read error. This chain joins TRBV20-1 and TRBJ2-7; TRBD1 matches at 7 bases. The CDR3 contains 14 residues. CDR1 is DFQATT, CDR2 SNEGSKA, per germline (reference sequence). After removal of 6 bases from V and 2 bases from J, the junction contained 10 bases not matched to a gene. The DNA for the CDR3 is TGCAGTGCGCCGAACAGGGACAGACCCTACGAGCAGTACTTC. This gives the protein CSAPNRDRPYEQYF.

This chain connects TRBV20-1 to TRBJ2-5; 10 bases are shared with TRBD2. The CDR3 sequence is 17 residues long. Germline lookup yields CDR1 DFQATT and CDR2 SNEGSKA (reference sequence). V gave up 5 bases and J gave up 5 bases; unmatched junction bases: 17. The CDR3 DNA is TGCAGTGCTTCCCCTTCCATCCTAGCGGGGGCGGCGGAGACCCAGTACTTC. Translation gives CSASPSILAGAAETQYF.

CDR3 sequence reads: CASSLEGLDGGEQFF. The CDR3 DNA sequence: TGCGCCAGCAGCCTTGAGGGACTAGACGGCGGTGAGCAGTTCTTC. V gene TRBV4-1 combines with J gene TRBJ2-1, with 8 bases identical to TRBD2. Germline CDR1 reads MGHRA; CDR2 reads YSYEKL. V shed 4 bases, J shed 9 bases, and the junction held 11 bases outside the gene matches. The CDR3 has 15 residues.

As to this clonotype: The junction and the germline gene differ at one end; a read error may be behind it. The J gene is TRBJ1-5, the V gene TRBV24-1; possible D gene TRBD1, 5 bases. Germline loops: CDR1 KGHDR, CDR2 SFDVKD. CDR3 length: 14 amino acids. This CDR3 reads CASSLGVRGQPQHF. In nucleotides, the CDR3 is TGTGCCAGCAGTTTGGGGGTACGGGGGCAGCCCCAGCATTTT.

This clonotype was counted ten times or more. The chain couples TRBV29-1 to TRBJ2-1, with 8 nucleotides matching TRBD1. The CDR3 contains 14 residues. CDR1 SQVTM and CDR2 ANQGSEA come from the germline V gene. The ends lost 1 base at V and 3 bases at J; junction bases unmatched: 2. The CDR3 here is CSVEGTGLYNEQFF. CDR3 DNA: TGCAGCGTTGAAGGGACAGGGCTCTACAATGAGCAGTTCTTC.

The chain links TRBV11-1 to TRBJ1-1; 8 nucleotides line up with TRBD1. The CDR3 loop spans 15 amino acids. V shed 5 bases, J shed 3 bases, and the junction held 8 bases outside the gene matches. Germline-derived CDR1 and CDR2 are SGHAT and FQDESV (reference sequence). The CDR3 DNA is TGTGCCAGCAGCCCTCGGACAGGGTGGGACACTGAAGCTTTCTTT. Its protein product is CASSPRTGWDTEAFF.

The V gene is TRBV12-3 or TRBV12-4, the J gene TRBJ2-3; TRBD1 matches 11 bases. V shed 6 bases, J shed 1 base, and the junction held 12 bases outside the gene matches. The CDR3 is made up of 18 amino acids. The CDR3 DNA sequence: TGTGCCAGCAGATCCGGGACAGGGGGAGCTCGGGGCACAGATACGCAGTATTTT. Translation gives CASRSGTGGARGTDTQYF.

The CDR3 nucleotides are TGTGCCACCAGCAGAGAAAACCTAGGACAGAACACTGAAGCTTTCTTT. Its protein is CATSRENLGQNTEAFF. V and J are TRBV15 and TRBJ1-1, with D tentatively TRBD1 (5 bases). The V gene's germline CDR1 is LNHNV and CDR2 YYDKDF (reference sequence). Trimming stripped 0 bases from V and 1 base from J, with 12 bases between. The CDR3 loop spans 16 amino acids.

The rearrangement links TRBV7-8 to TRBJ2-5; the match to TRBD2 covers 11 bases. Germline V gives CDR1 SGHVS, CDR2 FQNEAQ. The CDR3 extends over 17 amino acids. The trim removed 3 bases at V and 5 bases at J, leaving 11 bases unmatched. The CDR3 coding sequence is TGTGCCAGCAGCTTGACCCTAGCGGGGGGACCCCACGAGACCCAGTACTTC. Translating gives CASSLTLAGGPHETQYF.

This clonotype was counted a few times. This sequence joins TRBV7-2 and TRBJ2-1; 11 nucleotides agree with TRBD2. J lost 5 bases, V lost 3 bases, and 30 bases had no gene match. In germline, CDR1 is SGHTA, CDR2 FQGNSA. This CDR3 comprises 24 residues. The CDR3 loop reads CASSFGLSGLAGGPFPGINNEQFF. The CDR3 DNA reads as TGTGCCAGCAGCTTTGGGTTATCCGGCCTAGCGGGGGGCCCTTTCCCCGGGATAAACAATGAGCAGTTCTTC.

The chain has TRBV9 and TRBJ1-2; D is undetermined. The CDR3 loop spans 14 amino acids. The germline CDR1 and CDR2 sequences are SGDLS and YYNGEE. The V end lost 0 bases, the J end lost 3 bases, and 9 bases lay between the germline ends. The CDR3 protein is CASSVARRDYGYTF. In DNA, the CDR3 is TGTGCCAGCAGCGTAGCAAGGAGAGACTATGGCTACACCTTC. The whole variable domain, remainder taken from reference TRBV9 and TRBJ1-2, is DSGVTQTPKHLITATGQRVTLRCSPRSGDLSVYWYQQSLDQGLQFLIQYYNGEERAKGNILERFSAQQFPDLHSELNLSSLELGDSALYFCASSVARRDYGYTFGSGTRLTVV.

J is TRBJ2-3 and V is TRBV10-3; 15 nucleotides line up with TRBD2. There are 17 residues in the CDR3. Unmatched junction bases numbered 8, after V lost 5 bases and J lost 5 bases. The germline gives CDR1 ENHRY, CDR2 SYGVKD. The CDR3: CAISSLGLAGGGDTQYF. The CDR3 DNA follows: TGTGCCATCAGTTCCCTTGGACTAGCGGGGGGGGGAGATACGCAGTATTTT.

The chain is built from TRBV24-1 and TRBJ2-1, with D perhaps matching TRBD2 (9 bases). V dropped 8 bases and J dropped 0 bases, with 28 bases sitting between them. CDR3 length equals 20 residues. The germline gives CDR1 KGHDR, CDR2 SFDVKD. The CDR3 DNA reads TGTGCCACCACCCCAAGACAGGGGACTAGCCGGAGGAGCTCCTACAATGAGCAGTTCTTC. Its protein product is CATTPRQGTSRRSSYNEQFF.

Ten or more counts support this clonotype. The chain joins TRBV7-9 to TRBJ2-4; TRBD1 might be the D (5 bases). The CDR3 is 15 residues long. Germline V CDR1 and CDR2: SEHNR, FQNEAQ (reference sequence). Trimming stripped 1 base from V and 6 bases from J, with 13 bases between. The CDR3 region has the DNA TGTGCCAGCAGCTTAGTGTCGGGTCAGGGAAACATTCAGTACTTC. Translation: CASSLVSGQGNIQYF.

This sequence joins TRBV19 and TRBJ1-5, with 8 bases identical to TRBD1. Germline values: CDR1 LNHDA, CDR2 SQIVND (reference sequence). The CDR3 runs 16 residues. V lost 5 bases to trimming and J lost 1 base; unmatched junction nucleotides: 7. The CDR3 DNA is TGTGCCAGTAGTGACAGGGGAAAGGGAAGCAATCAGCCCCAGCATTTT. This translates into CASSDRGKGSNQPQHF.

DNA for the CDR3: TGTGCCAGCAGCCGCGGGACAGGGGGAAGACCCCTCCACTTT. Residues: CASSRGTGGRPLHF. J is TRBJ1-6 and V is TRBV14; 11 bases match TRBD1. V lost 4 bases and J lost 12; bases outside the gene matches: 5. Looked up from germline, CDR1 is SGHDN and CDR2 is FVKESK. The CDR3 has 14 residues.

There are many counts of this clonotype. The V gene is TRBV7-9, the J gene TRBJ2-1; D tentatively reads TRBD1 or TRBD2 (5 bases each). V lost 5 bases to trimming and J lost 4 bases, with 21 bases between them. This CDR3 has 17 amino acids. Germline-derived CDR1 and CDR2 are SEHNR and FQNEAQ (reference sequence). The CDR3 nucleotides read TGTGCCAGCAGCCCACCAGGGAGAAATCCCCTATACAATGAGCAGTTCTTC. It translates to CASSPPGRNPLYNEQFF.

The genes are TRBV24-1 and TRBJ2-5; TRBD1 matches at 8 bases. CDR1 and CDR2 from the germline V gene are KGHDR and SFDVKD. With 10 bases clipped from V and 2 bases from J, the junction kept 8 bases outside the gene matches. The CDR3 has 14 amino acids. The CDR3: CATSEGTGQETQYF. The DNA of the CDR3 is TGTGCCACTTCTGAGGGGACAGGTCAAGAGACCCAGTACTTC.

DNA of the CDR3: TGTGCCAGCAGTTCAGACACCGTCGGCACAGATACGCAGTATTTT. The encoded protein is CASSSDTVGTDTQYF. The gene calls are TRBV27 and TRBJ2-3, with unresolved D. The V and J ends lost 4 bases and 1 base respectively, with 12 bases between them. CDR3 size: 15 residues. CDR1 MNHEY and CDR2 SMNVEV come from the germline V gene (reference sequence).

This clonotype was counted at least ten times. The V and J genes are TRBV6-5 and TRBJ2-1; a possible D gene is TRBD2 (5 bases). The germline V gene has CDR1 MNHEY and CDR2 SVGAGI. The V and J ends lost 5 bases and 7 bases respectively, with 15 bases between them. This CDR3 region has 14 residues. The CDR3 DNA follows: TGTGCCAGCAGTAGAGGGCCCCCCGGGAATGAGCAGTTCTTC. This gives the protein CASSRGPPGNEQFF.

This chain links TRBV24-1 with TRBJ1-4, with D possibly being TRBD1 (6 bases). Trimming removed 11 bases at V and 5 bases at J, with 17 bases between. The V gene's germline CDR1 is KGHDR and CDR2 SFDVKD. This CDR3 comprises 14 residues. DNA for the CDR3: TGTGCCAATCAGGGGCAGGTGGAAAATGAAAAACTGTTTTTT. Translated, it gives CANQGQVENEKLFF.

This chain connects TRBV7-9 to TRBJ1-1; D is perhaps TRBD1 (6 bases). This CDR3 region has 14 residues. Between the trimmed V and J ends, which lost 2 bases and 7 bases, there was a span of 14 bases. Looked up from germline, CDR1 is SEHNR and CDR2 is FQNEAQ (reference sequence). The CDR3 DNA reads as TGTGCCAGCAGCTTAAAACAGGGAGGAGGTGAAGCTTTCTTT. This gives the protein CASSLKQGGGEAFF.

V and J are TRBV24-1 and TRBJ1-3; weak D call: TRBD1 (5 bases). Germline V lookup: CDR1 KGHDR, CDR2 SFDVKD. CDR3 size: 14 residues. V was clipped by 3 bases and J by 4 bases, with 9 bases between them. CDR3 protein: CATSDAGTGNTIYF. Written as DNA, the CDR3 is TGTGCCACCAGTGATGCCGGGACCGGAAACACCATATATTTT.

This clonotype occurred a few times. The V call is TRBV7-8, the J call TRBJ2-4, with D perhaps matching TRBD1 (6 bases). Germline assignment: CDR1 SGHVS and CDR2 FQNEAQ. The CDR3 is made up of 18 amino acids. The ends were cut back, 1 base at V and 6 bases at J, with 22 bases in the middle. This chain's CDR3 is CASSLDPRDIESGNIQYF. CDR3 DNA sequence: TGTGCCAGCAGCTTAGATCCCCGGGACATAGAATCGGGAAACATTCAGTACTTC.

This clonotype was counted many times. The genes are TRBV2 and TRBJ2-3, with D unresolved. V was cut by 4 bases and J by 0 bases, with 11 bases left in between. Germline CDR1 reads SNHLY; CDR2 reads FYNNEI. There are 15 residues in the CDR3. The CDR3 nucleotides read TGTGCCAGCAGTGTAATTTTCGGAAGCACAGATACGCAGTATTTT. Translated, it gives CASSVIFGSTDTQYF.

The chain uses TRBV29-1 and TRBJ2-3; D is possibly TRBD1 (5 bases). Germline V gene data show CDR1 as SQVTM and CDR2 as ANQGSEA. The V end was cut by 8 bases, the J end by 1 base, with 16 bases between. There are 14 residues in the CDR3. CDR3 coding DNA: TGCAGCACTAAGGGGAAGGTTGGCACAGATACGCAGTATTTT. This sequence encodes CSTKGKVGTDTQYF.